Presented here are 2 T cell receptor beta chains from one specimen sequenced in a study of blood T cells in healthy people across ages. The use of a sample-barcoded 5' primer and a J-beta primer mix characterized a second PCR of 7 to 11 cycles. MiXCR, run by TCRdb on the 5' RACE reads, gives a single entry per CDR3 protein. The data hold 1.5 million to 2 million distinct CDR3 sequences, with approximately 28% observed a single time. The sequencing sample was made of blood. The receptor source for this set is a woman between 25 and 40 years old in good health.

The chain links TRBV20-1 to TRBJ1-2; TRBD1 might be the D (6 bases). Per the germline V gene, CDR1 is DFQATT and CDR2 is SNEGSKA (reference sequence). Between the trimmed V and J ends, which lost 5 bases and 3 bases, there was a span of 19 bases. The CDR3 contains 15 residues. The CDR3 region is CSASQQGGKDYGYTF. The CDR3 DNA sequence: TGCAGTGCTTCTCAACAGGGAGGAAAGGACTATGGCTACACCTTC.

This clonotype was counted at least ten times. Mismatch with germline at one junction end may stem from a read error. The CDR3: CASSSPGEKLFF. CDR3 nucleotide sequence: TGCGCCAGCAGCTCCCCAGGAGAAAAACTGTTTTTT. This chain uses TRBV7-9 with TRBJ1-4; D is unresolved. CDR1 is SEHNR, CDR2 FQNEAQ, per germline (reference sequence). CDR3 length equals 12 residues.